Each of the 31 T cell receptor beta chains below was sequenced from the same sample in a study of T cells after yellow fever vaccination. TCRdb re-called the 5' RACE reads with MiXCR, one entry per CDR3 protein. The repertoire holds around 310,000 distinct CDR3 sequences, with 8.7% as singletons. The sequenced sample was PBMCs, obtained on the day of the first yellow fever vaccination. These receptor sequences come from a man between 18 and 35 years old who received the YFV17D yellow fever vaccine.

The chain uses TRBV5-4 and TRBJ1-1; D uncertain. Trimming took 0 bases from V and 8 from J, leaving 11 bases between them. The CDR3 contains 13 residues. The germline CDR1 and CDR2 sequences are SGHNT and YYREEE (reference sequence). The CDR3 DNA sequence: TGTGCCAGCAGCTTGGCGTCGTCCGGGGAAGCTTTCTTT. It translates to CASSLASSGEAFF.

This clonotype came up a few times. V usage is TRBV5-4 and J usage is TRBJ1-4; TRBD1 matches at 12 bases. The CDR3 runs 16 residues. Germline loops: CDR1 SGHNT, CDR2 YYREEE (reference sequence). V trimming: 4 bases; J trimming: 7 bases; junction bases outside the gene matches: 8. The CDR3 region is CASSPGTGGRTEKLFF. In DNA form, the CDR3 reads TGTGCCAGCAGCCCGGGGACAGGGGGCAGAACTGAAAAACTGTTTTTT.

This clonotype came up many times. This sequence joins TRBV4-3 and TRBJ1-1; D uncertain. CDR1 and CDR2 from the germline V gene are LGHNA and YSLEER. The CDR3 runs 12 residues. V dropped 3 bases and J dropped 8 bases, with 10 bases sitting between them. Here the CDR3 reads CASSHPLKEAFF. The CDR3 nucleotides are TGCGCCAGCAGCCATCCGCTTAAGGAAGCTTTCTTT.

A word on this clonotype: A much larger clone sits a single nucleotide away, making a read error possible. The rearrangement joins TRBV12-3 or TRBV12-4 to TRBJ1-4, with a tentative D call TRBD1 (5 bases). Trimming pared 3 bases from V and 6 bases from J, leaving 8 bases between. The CDR3 has 13 residues. The CDR3 DNA reads as TGTGCCAGCAGTTTCCAGGGCTATGAAAAACTGTTTTTT. This sequence encodes CASSFQGYEKLFF.

CDR3 in amino acids: CASSPDKRLNQPQHF. The CDR3 nucleotides read TGTGCCAGCTCACCAGACAAAAGGCTGAATCAGCCCCAGCATTTT. The chain carries TRBV18 and TRBJ1-5; D not certain. Trimming took off 2 bases at V and 4 bases at J, with 12 bases between the two ends. Germline CDR1 reads KGHSH; CDR2 reads LQKENI. CDR3 length equals 15 residues.

There are a few counts of this clonotype. V usage is TRBV12-3 or TRBV12-4 and J usage is TRBJ1-2; 7 bases fit TRBD1. The CDR3 has 15 amino acids. The junction had 11 bases not matched to a gene; V was cut back by 6 bases and J by 4 bases. The CDR3 sequence: CASSPSTGTIYGYTF. CDR3 DNA: TGTGCCAGCAGCCCTTCGACAGGGACCATCTATGGCTACACCTTC.

This clonotype was recorded many times. The chain employs TRBV3-1 and TRBJ1-1; D call uncertain. With 0 bases removed from V and 7 bases from J, the gap between germline ends came to 15 bases. This CDR3 has 15 residues. Germline V CDR1 and CDR2: LGHDT, YNNKEL (reference sequence). CDR3 nucleotides: TGTGCCAGCAGCCAAGACCTATTCTGGCTGGGTGAAGCTTTCTTT. Residues: CASSQDLFWLGEAFF.

This clonotype was counted a few times. CDR3 protein: CASSRTRDEQFF. DNA of the CDR3: TGTGCCAGCAGCCGGACTAGAGACGAGCAGTTCTTC. This chain uses TRBV11-2 with TRBJ2-1; 7 positions match TRBD2. The germline V gene has CDR1 SGHAT and CDR2 FQNNGV. V shed 5 bases, J shed 10 bases, and the junction held 5 bases outside the gene matches. This CDR3 comprises 12 residues.

About this clonotype itself: A much more abundant neighbour one base away suggests this may be a read error. In DNA form, the CDR3 reads TGTGCCAGCAGTTCGGGACCGGAGACCCCGTACTTC. Translated, it gives CASSSGPETPYF. J is TRBJ2-5 and V is TRBV12-3 or TRBV12-4; the D gene could be TRBD1 or TRBD2 (5 bases each). The CDR3 covers 12 residues.

This clonotype has more than one count but fewer than ten. V usage is TRBV7-2 and J usage is TRBJ1-6; D might be TRBD1 (5 bases). This CDR3 is built from 17 residues. Trimming took 7 bases from V and 4 from J, leaving 20 bases between them. In germline, CDR1 is SGHTA, CDR2 FQGNSA. CDR3 DNA sequence: TGTGCCAGCAAATCAAATGGGGGAACCGAATATAATTCACCCCTCCACTTT. It yields the protein CASKSNGGTEYNSPLHF. The variable domain in full, completed from reference TRBV7-2 and TRBJ1-6, reads GAGVSQSPSNKVTEKGKDVELRCDPISGHTALYWYRQSLGQGLEFLIYFQGNSAPDKSGLPSDRFSAERTGGSVSTLTIQRTQQEDSAVYLCASKSNGGTEYNSPLHFGNGTRLTVT.

This clonotype was seen a few times. V and J are TRBV5-1 and TRBJ2-1; TRBD2 matches at 10 bases. Losses at the gene ends were 4 bases for V and 9 bases for J; bases not matched to a gene: 13. Germline V CDR1 and CDR2: SGHRS, YFSETQ. CDR3 length: 16 residues. CDR3 sequence: CASSPVGLAGVGEQFF. The CDR3 bases are TGCGCCAGCAGCCCGGTGGGCCTAGCGGGGGTCGGTGAGCAGTTCTTC.

This chain links TRBV7-3 with TRBJ2-3; 10 nucleotides agree with TRBD1. This CDR3 comprises 21 residues. CDR1 SGHTA and CDR2 FQGTGA come from the germline V gene. With 1 base clipped from V and 0 bases from J, the junction kept 16 bases outside the gene matches. The CDR3 nucleotides read TGTGCCAGCAGCTTAAGCCGAGGGACAGGGGCCGCAGGTCGGAGCACAGATACGCAGTATTTT. Translation gives CASSLSRGTGAAGRSTDTQYF. Looking up the rest from reference TRBV7-3 and TRBJ2-3 gives the full variable domain: GAGVSQTPSNKVTEKGKYVELRCDPISGHTALYWYRQSLGQGPEFLIYFQGTGAADDSGLPNDRFFAVRPEGSVSTLKIQRTERGDSAVYLCASSLSRGTGAAGRSTDTQYFGPGTRLTVL.

The gene calls are TRBV7-9 and TRBJ1-3; D uncertain. Germline CDR1 reads SEHNR; CDR2 reads FQNEAQ (reference sequence). The CDR3 loop spans 15 amino acids. The V and J ends lost 2 bases and 0 bases respectively, with 8 bases between them. CDR3 in DNA: TGTGCCAGCAGCTTACAGGCGAGCTCTGGAAACACCATATATTTT. As protein: CASSLQASSGNTIYF. Full variable domain (remainder filled in from reference TRBV7-9 and TRBJ1-3): DTGVSQNPRHKITKRGQNVTFRCDPISEHNRLYWYRQTLGQGPEFLTYFQNEAQLEKSRLLSDRFSAERPKGSFSTLEIQRTEQGDSAMYLCASSLQASSGNTIYFGEGSWLTVV.

This clonotype was seen at least ten times. V and J are TRBV7-8 and TRBJ2-5; D not resolved. Trimming removed 1 base at V and 6 bases at J, with 12 bases between. Looked up from germline, CDR1 is SGHVS and CDR2 is FQNEAQ. The length of the CDR3 is 14 residues. The CDR3 DNA reads TGTGCCAGCAGCTTAGTTCCCGATTCCCAGACCCAGTACTTC. Translated, it gives CASSLVPDSQTQYF. Complete variable domain (other parts from reference TRBV7-8 and TRBJ2-5): GAGVSQSPRYKVAKRGQDVALRCDPISGHVSLFWYQQALGQGPEFLTYFQNEAQLDKSGLPSDRFFAERPEGSVSTLKIQRTQQEDSAVYLCASSLVPDSQTQYFGPGTRLLVL.

The J gene is TRBJ1-6, the V gene TRBV29-1; tentatively, D is TRBD1 (5 bases). Trimming stripped 4 bases from V and 6 bases from J, with 10 bases between. Germline CDR1 is SQVTM and CDR2 is ANQGSEA. CDR3 length equals 13 residues. In DNA form, the CDR3 reads TGCAGCGTTGCTGAAGGGACTAATTCACCCCTCCACTTT. Its protein product is CSVAEGTNSPLHF.

This clonotype was detected many times. The rearrangement joins TRBV24-1 to TRBJ2-2; D call uncertain. The CDR3 consists of 14 residues. The V gene's germline CDR1 is KGHDR and CDR2 SFDVKD. V was shortened by 9 bases and J by 8 bases, with 18 bases between the two germline ends. Here the CDR3 DNA reads TGTGCCACCCAACGCACCAAAACGGCGGGGGAGCTGTTTTTT. Amino acid sequence: CATQRTKTAGELFF.

This clonotype has ten or more counts. The chain is built from TRBV7-9 and TRBJ2-1, with TRBD1 matching over 8 bases. From germline, CDR1 is SEHNR and CDR2 FQNEAQ (reference sequence). Trimming took 6 bases from V and 6 from J; bases not matched to a gene: 13. The CDR3 is 16 amino acids. In nucleotides, the CDR3 is TGTGCCAGCAGGTCTCAGGGGGCCCTGGGGTCCAATGAGCAGTTCTTC. As protein: CASRSQGALGSNEQFF. Using reference TRBV7-9 and TRBJ2-1 for the parts outside the CDR3, the full variable domain is DTGVSQNPRHKITKRGQNVTFRCDPISEHNRLYWYRQTLGQGPEFLTYFQNEAQLEKSRLLSDRFSAERPKGSFSTLEIQRTEQGDSAMYLCASRSQGALGSNEQFFGPGTRLTVL.

Ten or more counts support this clonotype. A read error may produce the germline difference seen at one junction end. The V call is TRBV18, the J call TRBJ2-1; 13 nucleotides match TRBD2. This CDR3 is 17 amino acids long. Germline V gene data show CDR1 as KGHSH and CDR2 as LQKENI. The CDR3 DNA follows: TGTGCCAGCTCCCCACCGGGACTAGCGGGGACCTACAATGAGCAGTTCTTC. Amino acid sequence: CASSPPGLAGTYNEQFF.

In this sample, this clonotype turned up a few times. V usage is TRBV4-1 and J usage is TRBJ1-1, with D unresolved. The CDR3 spans 14 residues. Germline V gives CDR1 MGHRA, CDR2 YSYEKL. V was clipped by 1 base and J by 6 bases, with 12 bases between them. The CDR3 reads CASSQATGLPEAFF. CDR3 in DNA: TGCGCCAGCAGCCAAGCCACCGGCCTCCCTGAAGCTTTCTTT.

This chain links TRBV5-6 with TRBJ1-2, with 8 bases that match TRBD1. This CDR3 comprises 15 residues. Looked up from germline, CDR1 is SGHDT and CDR2 is YYEEEE. V lost 3 bases, J lost 4 bases, and 8 bases stayed unmatched. The CDR3 DNA follows: TGTGCCAGCAGCTCGTCCCGACAGGGGCCCTATGGCTACACCTTC. It codes for CASSSSRQGPYGYTF.

This clonotype was observed at least ten times. The rearrangement links TRBV3-1 to TRBJ2-5; D gene uncertain. Germline lookup yields CDR1 LGHDT and CDR2 YNNKEL (reference sequence). Trimming took 2 bases from V and 1 from J, leaving 11 bases between them. The CDR3 totals 15 residues. CDR3 in DNA: TGTGCCAGCAGCCAAAATTCAGCCCCCCAAGAGACCCAGTACTTC. Translation: CASSQNSAPQETQYF.

This rearrangement joins TRBV5-5 to TRBJ2-5, with TRBD2 matching 10 bases. The junction had 8 bases not matched to a gene; V was cut back by 5 bases and J by 4 bases. The CDR3 spans 15 residues. Germline assignment: CDR1 SGHKS and CDR2 YYEKEE (reference sequence). CDR3 loop: CASSTLAGVRETQYF. For the CDR3, the DNA is TGTGCCAGCAGTACGCTAGCGGGGGTACGAGAGACCCAGTACTTC.

This clonotype was counted only a few times. V is TRBV5-1 and J is TRBJ1-1, with D maybe TRBD1 (5 bases). Trimming pared 4 bases from V and 9 bases from J, leaving 16 bases between. Germline V gene sequence: CDR1 SGHRS, CDR2 YFSETQ. The CDR3 runs to 13 residues. DNA of the CDR3: TGCGCCAGCAGCGAAGAAAACGGGGGACAAGCTTTCTTT. Its translation is CASSEENGGQAFF.

The chain uses TRBV4-3 and TRBJ2-5; D is unresolved. The CDR3 extends over 14 amino acids. In germline, CDR1 is LGHNA, CDR2 YSLEER. Trimming removed 3 bases from V and 1 base from J, with 9 bases in between. CDR3 amino acids: CASSQRRFQETQYF. In DNA form, the CDR3 reads TGCGCCAGCAGCCAGAGAAGATTCCAAGAGACCCAGTACTTC.

The rearrangement links TRBV5-1 to TRBJ2-6; the match to TRBD1 covers 9 bases. V lost 0 bases to trimming and J lost 1 base; unmatched junction nucleotides: 8. Germline V gene sequence: CDR1 SGHRS, CDR2 YFSETQ. CDR3 size: 19 residues. CDR3 in DNA: TGCGCCAGCAGCTTGGCTCCGGGACAGGGTCCTTCTGGGGCCAACGTCCTGACTTTC. Protein: CASSLAPGQGPSGANVLTF.

This clonotype was picked up a small number of times. The chain carries TRBV7-2 and TRBJ1-5; D not certain. The CDR3 loop spans 14 amino acids. The germline V gene encodes CDR1 SGHTA and CDR2 FQGNSA. The V and J ends lost 2 bases and 2 bases respectively, with 7 bases between them. Here the CDR3 DNA reads TGTGCCAGCAGCTTAACTCGGGGCAATCAGCCCCAGCATTTT. Amino acid sequence: CASSLTRGNQPQHF.

This clonotype was counted ten times or more. The V and J genes are TRBV7-9 and TRBJ2-7, with no clear D. Trimming stripped 2 bases from V and 4 bases from J, with 6 bases between. Looked up from germline, CDR1 is SEHNR and CDR2 is FQNEAQ (reference sequence). This CDR3 comprises 12 residues. DNA of the CDR3: TGTGCCAGCAGCTTAAGTCGTTACGAGCAGTACTTC. This sequence encodes CASSLSRYEQYF.

The CDR3 here is CASSLQGSTYEQYF. CDR3 DNA: TGTGCCAGCAGCCTCCAGGGGAGTACCTACGAGCAGTACTTC. The rearrangement joins TRBV7-2 to TRBJ2-7; D may be TRBD1 (6 bases). Trimming took 5 bases from V and 2 from J, leaving 13 bases between them. CDR1 is SGHTA and CDR2 is FQGNSA in the germline V gene. This CDR3 has 14 residues.

V usage is TRBV6-5 and J usage is TRBJ1-4; D is ambiguous. Germline CDR1 and CDR2: MNHEY and SVGAGI. V lost 0 bases and J 3 bases, leaving 11 bases between the germline ends. This CDR3 comprises 16 residues. CDR3 sequence reads: CASSYSPGTANEKLFF. CDR3 nucleotide sequence: TGTGCCAGCAGTTACTCTCCGGGCACCGCTAATGAAAAACTGTTTTTT.

V is TRBV6-1 and J is TRBJ2-1, with D perhaps being TRBD1 or TRBD2 (5 bases each). Per germline, CDR1 MNHNS and CDR2 SASEGT. The CDR3 length is 13 residues. Trimming shortened V by 4 bases and J by 9 bases, and 13 bases separated the two germline ends. The CDR3 coding sequence is TGTGCCAGCAGTGCAACTAGGGACGCTGAGCAGTTCTTC. Protein: CASSATRDAEQFF.

The chain carries TRBV20-1 and TRBJ2-5; 7 bases map to TRBD1. The V segment lost 0 bases and the J segment 2 bases; nucleotides outside the gene matches: 3. This CDR3 is 14 amino acids long. Germline CDR1 and CDR2: DFQATT and SNEGSKA (reference sequence). The CDR3 loop is CSARDRTGQETQYF. CDR3 nucleotide sequence: TGCAGTGCTAGAGATAGGACAGGTCAAGAGACCCAGTACTTC.